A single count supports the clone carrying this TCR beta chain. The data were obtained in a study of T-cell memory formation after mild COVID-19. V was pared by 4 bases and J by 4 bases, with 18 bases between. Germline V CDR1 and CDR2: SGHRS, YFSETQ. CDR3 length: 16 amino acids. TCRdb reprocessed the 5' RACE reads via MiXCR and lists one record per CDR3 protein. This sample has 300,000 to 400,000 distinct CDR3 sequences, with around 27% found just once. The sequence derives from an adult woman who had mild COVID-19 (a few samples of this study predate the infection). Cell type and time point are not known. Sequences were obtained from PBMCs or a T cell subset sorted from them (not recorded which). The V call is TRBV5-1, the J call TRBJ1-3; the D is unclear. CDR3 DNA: TGCGCCAGCAGCGTGAACACTGGATTAGAAGGAAACACCATATATTTT. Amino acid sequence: CASSVNTGLEGNTIYF.